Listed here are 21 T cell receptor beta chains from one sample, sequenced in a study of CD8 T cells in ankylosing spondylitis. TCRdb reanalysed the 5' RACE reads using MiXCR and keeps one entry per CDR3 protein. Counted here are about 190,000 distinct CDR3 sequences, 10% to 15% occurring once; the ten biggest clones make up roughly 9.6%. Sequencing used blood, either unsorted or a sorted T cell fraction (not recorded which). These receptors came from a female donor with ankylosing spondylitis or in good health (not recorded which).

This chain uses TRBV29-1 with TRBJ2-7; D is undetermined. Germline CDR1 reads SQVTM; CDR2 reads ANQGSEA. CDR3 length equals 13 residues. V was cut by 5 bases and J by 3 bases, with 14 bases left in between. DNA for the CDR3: TGCAGCGTTTCGGGTGTAGGGAACTACGAGCAGTACTTC. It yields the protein CSVSGVGNYEQYF.

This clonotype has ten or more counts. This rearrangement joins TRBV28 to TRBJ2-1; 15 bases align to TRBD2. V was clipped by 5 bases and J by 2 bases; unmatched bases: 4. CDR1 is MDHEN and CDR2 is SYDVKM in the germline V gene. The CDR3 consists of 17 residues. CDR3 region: CASSSGTSGRTYNEQFF. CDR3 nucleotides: TGTGCCAGCAGTAGCGGGACTAGCGGGAGGACCTACAATGAGCAGTTCTTC.

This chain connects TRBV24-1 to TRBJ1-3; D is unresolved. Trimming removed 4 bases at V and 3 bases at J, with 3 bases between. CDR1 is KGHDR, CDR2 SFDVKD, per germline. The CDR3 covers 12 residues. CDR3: CATSESGNTIYF. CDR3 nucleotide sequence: TGTGCCACCAGTGAGAGTGGAAACACCATATATTTT.

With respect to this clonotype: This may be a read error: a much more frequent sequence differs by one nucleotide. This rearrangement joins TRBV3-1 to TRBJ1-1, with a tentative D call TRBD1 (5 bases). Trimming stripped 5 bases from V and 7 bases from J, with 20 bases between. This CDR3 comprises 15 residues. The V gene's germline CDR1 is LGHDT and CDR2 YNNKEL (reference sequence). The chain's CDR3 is CASSEPGRVGSEAFF. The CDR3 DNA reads TGTGCCAGCAGCGAACCGGGACGGGTCGGGAGTGAAGCTTTCTTT.

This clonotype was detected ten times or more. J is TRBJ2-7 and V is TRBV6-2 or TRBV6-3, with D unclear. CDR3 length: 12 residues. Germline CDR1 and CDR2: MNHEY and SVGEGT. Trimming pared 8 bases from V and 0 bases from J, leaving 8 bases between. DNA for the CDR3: TGTGCCAGCGGCGGCAGCTCCTACGAGCAGTACTTC. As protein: CASGGSSYEQYF.

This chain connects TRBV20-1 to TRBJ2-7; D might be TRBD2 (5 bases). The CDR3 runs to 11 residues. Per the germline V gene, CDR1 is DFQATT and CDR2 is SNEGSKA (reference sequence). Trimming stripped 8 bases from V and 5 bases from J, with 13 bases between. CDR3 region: CSTQLANEQYF. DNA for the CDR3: TGCAGTACGCAGCTAGCAAACGAGCAGTACTTC.

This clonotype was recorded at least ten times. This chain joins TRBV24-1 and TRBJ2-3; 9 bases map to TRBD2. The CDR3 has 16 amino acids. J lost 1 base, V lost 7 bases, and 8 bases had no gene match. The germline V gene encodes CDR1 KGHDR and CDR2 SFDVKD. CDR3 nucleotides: TGTGCCACCAGCTTCGGCGCTAGCGGGGGCACAGATACGCAGTATTTT. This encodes CATSFGASGGTDTQYF.

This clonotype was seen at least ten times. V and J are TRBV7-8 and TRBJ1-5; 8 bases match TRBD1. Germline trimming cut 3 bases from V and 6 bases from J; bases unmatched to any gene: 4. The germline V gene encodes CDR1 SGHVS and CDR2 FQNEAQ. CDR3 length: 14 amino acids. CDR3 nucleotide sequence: TGTGCCAGCAGCTTCCAGGGGGCATTTCAGCCCCAGCATTTT. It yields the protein CASSFQGAFQPQHF. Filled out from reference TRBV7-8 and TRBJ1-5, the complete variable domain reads GAGVSQSPRYKVAKRGQDVALRCDPISGHVSLFWYQQALGQGPEFLTYFQNEAQLDKSGLPSDRFFAERPEGSVSTLKIQRTQQEDSAVYLCASSFQGAFQPQHFGDGTRLSIL.

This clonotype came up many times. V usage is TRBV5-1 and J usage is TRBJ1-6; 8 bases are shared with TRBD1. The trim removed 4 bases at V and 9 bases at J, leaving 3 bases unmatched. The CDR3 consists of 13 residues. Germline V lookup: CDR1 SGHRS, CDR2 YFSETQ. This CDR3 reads CASSITGGSPLHF. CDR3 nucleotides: TGCGCCAGCAGCATTACAGGGGGTTCACCCCTCCACTTT.

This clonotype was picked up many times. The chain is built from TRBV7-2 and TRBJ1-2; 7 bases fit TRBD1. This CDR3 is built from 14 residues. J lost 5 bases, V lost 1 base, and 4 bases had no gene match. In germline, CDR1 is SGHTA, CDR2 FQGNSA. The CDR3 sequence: CASSLGDRVYGYTF. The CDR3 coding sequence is TGTGCCAGCAGCTTAGGAGACAGGGTTTATGGCTACACCTTC. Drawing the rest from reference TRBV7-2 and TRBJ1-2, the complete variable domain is GAGVSQSPSNKVTEKGKDVELRCDPISGHTALYWYRQSLGQGLEFLIYFQGNSAPDKSGLPSDRFSAERTGGSVSTLTIQRTQQEDSAVYLCASSLGDRVYGYTFGSGTRLTVV.

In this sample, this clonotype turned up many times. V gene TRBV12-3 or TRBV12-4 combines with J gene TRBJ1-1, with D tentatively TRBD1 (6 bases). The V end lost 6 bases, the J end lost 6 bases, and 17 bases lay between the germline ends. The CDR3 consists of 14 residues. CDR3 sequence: CASSLDDRTSEAFF. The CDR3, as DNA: TGTGCCAGCAGCCTCGACGACAGGACGTCTGAAGCTTTCTTT.

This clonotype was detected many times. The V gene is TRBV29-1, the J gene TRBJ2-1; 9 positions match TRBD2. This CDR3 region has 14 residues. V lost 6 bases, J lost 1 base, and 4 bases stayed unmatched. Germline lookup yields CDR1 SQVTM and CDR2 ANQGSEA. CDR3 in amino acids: CSVDSGRSYNEQFF. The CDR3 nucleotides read TGCAGCGTCGATAGCGGGAGATCCTACAATGAGCAGTTCTTC.

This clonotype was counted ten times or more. CDR3: CASSSGLAGVNEQFF. CDR3 bases: TGCGCCAGCAGCTCGGGACTAGCGGGGGTTAATGAGCAGTTCTTC. The V gene is TRBV5-1, the J gene TRBJ2-1, with TRBD2 matching 14 bases. V gave up 3 bases and J gave up 7 bases; unmatched junction bases: 3. Germline V gene sequence: CDR1 SGHRS, CDR2 YFSETQ. The CDR3 runs 15 residues.

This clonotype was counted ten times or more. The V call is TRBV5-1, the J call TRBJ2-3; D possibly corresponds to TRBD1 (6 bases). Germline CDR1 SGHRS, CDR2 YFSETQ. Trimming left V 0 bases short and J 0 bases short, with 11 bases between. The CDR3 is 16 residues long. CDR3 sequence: CASSLDPGQSTDTQYF. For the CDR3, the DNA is TGCGCCAGCAGCTTGGACCCAGGACAGAGCACAGATACGCAGTATTTT.

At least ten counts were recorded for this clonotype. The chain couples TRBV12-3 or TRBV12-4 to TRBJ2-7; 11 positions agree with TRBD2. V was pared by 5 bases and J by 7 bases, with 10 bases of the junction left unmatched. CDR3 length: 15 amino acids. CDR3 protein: CASSHLTSGIYEQYF. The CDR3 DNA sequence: TGTGCCAGCAGTCATCTGACTAGCGGGATATATGAGCAGTACTTC.

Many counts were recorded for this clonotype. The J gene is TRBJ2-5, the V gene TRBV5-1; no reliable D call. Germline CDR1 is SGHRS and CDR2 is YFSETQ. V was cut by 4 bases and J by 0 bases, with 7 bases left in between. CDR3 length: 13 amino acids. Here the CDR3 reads CASSRVHQETQYF. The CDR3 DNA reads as TGCGCCAGCAGCAGGGTTCACCAAGAGACCCAGTACTTC.

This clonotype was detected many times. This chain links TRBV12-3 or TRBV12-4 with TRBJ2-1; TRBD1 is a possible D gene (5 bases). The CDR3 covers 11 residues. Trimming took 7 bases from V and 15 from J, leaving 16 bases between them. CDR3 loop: CASKGPSAPFF. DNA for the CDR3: TGTGCCAGCAAGGGGCCGTCCGCCCCGTTCTTC.

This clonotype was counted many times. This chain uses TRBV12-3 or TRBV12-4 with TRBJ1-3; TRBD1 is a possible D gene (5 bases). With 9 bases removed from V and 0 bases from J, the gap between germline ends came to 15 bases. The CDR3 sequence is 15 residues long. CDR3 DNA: TGTGCCAGTCACAGGACCACCGGCTCTGGAAACACCATATATTTT. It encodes CASHRTTGSGNTIYF.

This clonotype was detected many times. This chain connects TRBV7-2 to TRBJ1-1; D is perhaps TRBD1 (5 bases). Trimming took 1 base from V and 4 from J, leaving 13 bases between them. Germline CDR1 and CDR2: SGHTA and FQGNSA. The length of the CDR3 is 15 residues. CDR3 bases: TGTGCCAGCAGCTTAGGGTCGGGGGTCGGCACTGAAGCTTTCTTT. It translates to CASSLGSGVGTEAFF.

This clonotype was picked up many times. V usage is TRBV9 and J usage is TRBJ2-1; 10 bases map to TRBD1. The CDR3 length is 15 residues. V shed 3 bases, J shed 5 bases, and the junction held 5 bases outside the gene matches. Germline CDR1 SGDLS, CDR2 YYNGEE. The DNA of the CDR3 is TGTGCCAGCAGCGCCGGACAGGGGGGGGACAATGAGCAGTTCTTC. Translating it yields CASSAGQGGDNEQFF.

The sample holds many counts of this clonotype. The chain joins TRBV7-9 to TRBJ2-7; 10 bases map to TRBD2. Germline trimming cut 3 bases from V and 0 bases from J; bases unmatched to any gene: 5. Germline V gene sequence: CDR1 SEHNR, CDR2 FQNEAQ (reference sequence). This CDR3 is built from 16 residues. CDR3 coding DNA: TGTGCCAGCAGCTTCGGTCTAGCGGGAGTCTCCTACGAGCAGTACTTC. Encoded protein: CASSFGLAGVSYEQYF.